The 6 T cell receptor beta chains below were found in one sample sequenced in a study of siplizumab effects on memory and regulatory T cells. These TCRs' antigens remain unknown. Cells that made up the mixed lymphocyte reaction were cocultured at 37°C for approximately 6 days. The assay was immunoSEQ multiplex PCR, and TCRdb's table has in-frame clones only and misses some. This table holds some 14,000 clones, 40% to 55% found once. What was sequenced was CFSE-low (dividing) CD4+ T cells sorted from an allogeneic mixed lymphocyte reaction. These receptors originate from a human donor in good health; the cells came from an allogeneic mixed lymphocyte reaction. Some clones in this sample may be carry-over from other donors' samples.

This clone occurred many times. This chain uses TRBV6-1 with TRBJ1-5; tentatively, D is TRBD1 (5 bases). Trimming cost V 6 bases and J 4 bases, with 13 bases left between them. Germline V gives CDR1 MNHNS, CDR2 SASEGT. The CDR3 consists of 14 residues. The CDR3 DNA reads TGTGCCAGCAGCTCGGAAAGGGGTAATCAGCCCCAGCATTTT. Residues: CASSSERGNQPQHF.

This clone is categorized as medium-sized (0.01 to 0.1%). The CDR3 sequence is CASSLNTGTDTQYF. CDR3 DNA sequence: TGTGCCAGCAGCCTGAACACCGGCACAGATACGCAGTATTTT. The chain employs TRBV7-3 and TRBJ2-3; D is unresolved. V lost 5 bases and J lost 1, with 10 bases in between. The CDR3 covers 14 residues. From germline, CDR1 is SGHTA and CDR2 FQGTGA.

This chain links TRBV9 with TRBJ2-6; either TRBD1 or TRBD2 may fit D (5 bases each). This CDR3 region has 15 residues. V was clipped by 0 bases and J by 4 bases, with 8 bases between them. The germline V gene encodes CDR1 SGDLS and CDR2 YYNGEE. In DNA form, the CDR3 reads TGTGCCAGCAGCGTAGGTGGGGGAGGGGCCAACGTCCTGACTTTC. It yields the protein CASSVGGGGANVLTF. Looking up the rest from reference TRBV9 and TRBJ2-6 gives the full variable domain: DSGVTQTPKHLITATGQRVTLRCSPRSGDLSVYWYQQSLDQGLQFLIQYYNGEERAKGNILERFSAQQFPDLHSELNLSSLELGDSALYFCASSVGGGGANVLTFGAGSRLTVL.

There are a few counts of this clone. This sequence joins TRBV9 and TRBJ1-5; D may be TRBD1 (5 bases). V gave up 0 bases and J gave up 9 bases, with 13 bases separating them. This CDR3 spans 14 amino acids. Germline V gene sequence: CDR1 SGDLS, CDR2 YYNGEE. The CDR3 nucleotides read TGTGCCAGCAGCGTAGGGGACCCAATCTCGCCCCAGCATTTT. This translates into CASSVGDPISPQHF. The full variable domain, completed using reference TRBV9 and TRBJ1-5, is DSGVTQTPKHLITATGQRVTLRCSPRSGDLSVYWYQQSLDQGLQFLIQYYNGEERAKGNILERFSAQQFPDLHSELNLSSLELGDSALYFCASSVGDPISPQHFGDGTRLSIL.

The sample holds many counts of this clone. The rearrangement uses TRBV10-1 and TRBJ2-1; 11 nucleotides align to TRBD2. CDR1 is WNHNN and CDR2 is SYGVQD in the germline V gene (reference sequence). CDR3 length: 20 amino acids. The junction had 19 bases not matched to a gene; V was cut back by 5 bases and J by 4 bases. The CDR3 loop is CASSRGGTSGPYGIYNEQFF. In nucleotides, the CDR3 is TGCGCCAGCAGTAGAGGGGGGACTAGCGGCCCTTATGGAATATACAATGAGCAGTTCTTC.

The CDR3 DNA is TGTGCCAGCAGCAAGCGGGGCAGGGGGGGTGGCTACACCTTC. Translating gives CASSKRGRGGGYTF. V gene TRBV4-2 combines with J gene TRBJ1-2; 7 bases align to TRBD1. With 5 bases clipped from V and 7 bases from J, the junction kept 10 bases outside the gene matches. The CDR3 spans 14 residues. The germline CDR1 and CDR2 sequences are LGHNA and YNFKEQ.